This record concerns one TCR beta chain sequence. Its antigen is still unknown. This CDR3 comprises 15 residues. Trimming cost V 5 bases and J 7 bases; bases outside gene matches: 10. Germline V gene lookup returns CDR1 MNHNS and CDR2 SASEGT. This sample was included in a study of cytomegalovirus exposure and HLA in healthy donors. General observations from the study: Donor immune exposure was known only as CMV serostatus.

PCR was performed using 60 Vbeta and 13 Jbeta primers. Produced via immunoSEQ multiplex PCR; TCRdb's table is partial and in-frame only. This sample has about 98,000 clones; roughly two thirds occur once, and the top ten carry less than 1.5%. V usage is TRBV6-1 and J usage is TRBJ1-4; 7 bases are shared with TRBD1. This TCR was sampled from a female donor in good health and CMV-seronegative. Sequences were obtained from PBMCs. The CDR3 DNA sequence: TGTGCCAGCAGTCATTCAGGGGGTAGGGGTGAAAAACTGTTTTTT. It yields the protein CASSHSGGRGEKLFF.